The 23 T cell receptor beta chains reported below all come from one sample, sequenced in a study of early T cells in non-severe SARS-CoV-2 infection. TCRdb reprocessed the 5' RACE reads via MiXCR and lists one record per CDR3 protein. The sample holds some 66,000 distinct CDR3 sequences, less than 15% seen once. The sample was whole blood. These receptors were collected from an adult who was a healthcare worker with PCR-confirmed SARS-CoV-2 infection or an uninfected control (not recorded which).

This clonotype was counted ten times or more. The chain couples TRBV24-1 to TRBJ1-1, with 10 nucleotides matching TRBD1. J was trimmed by 1 base and V by 4 bases; bases with no gene match: 8. This CDR3 is 17 amino acids long. Germline-derived CDR1 and CDR2 are KGHDR and SFDVKD. CDR3 sequence reads: CATSETGQGEANTEAFF. The CDR3 DNA sequence: TGTGCCACCAGTGAGACAGGACAGGGGGAGGCGAACACTGAAGCTTTCTTT.

The rearrangement uses TRBV7-3 and TRBJ2-2; TRBD1 might be the D (5 bases). V gave up 6 bases and J gave up 5 bases, with 10 bases separating them. Germline V gene data show CDR1 as SGHTA and CDR2 as FQGTGA. The CDR3 has 13 residues. In DNA form, the CDR3 reads TGTGCCAGCAGAAGGGGTGGTACCGGGGAGCTGTTTTTT. Amino acid sequence: CASRRGGTGELFF.

This clonotype showed up just a few times. The chain uses TRBV6-6 and TRBJ2-3; D assignment may be TRBD1 or TRBD2 (5 bases each). V was shortened by 8 bases and J by 3 bases, with 15 bases between the two germline ends. The CDR3 consists of 14 residues. The germline CDR1 and CDR2 sequences are MNHNY and SVGAGI (reference sequence). The CDR3 here is CASHTWGRTDTQYF. CDR3 DNA sequence: TGTGCCAGCCATACATGGGGACGTACAGATACGCAGTATTTT.

This clonotype was observed many times. The chain carries TRBV7-2 and TRBJ2-1; 16 nucleotides align to TRBD2. V shed 5 bases, J shed 8 bases, and the junction held 18 bases outside the gene matches. There are 20 residues in the CDR3. The germline V gene has CDR1 SGHTA and CDR2 FQGNSA. The CDR3 loop is CASSPRPTGTSGRAPYEQFF. The CDR3 DNA is TGTGCCAGCAGCCCGCGTCCAACCGGGACTAGCGGGAGGGCCCCGTATGAGCAGTTCTTC.

The V and J genes are TRBV28 and TRBJ1-1; D ambiguous. The germline V and J ends were trimmed by 5 bases and 8 bases, with 12 bases remaining between them. The CDR3 covers 12 residues. The V gene's germline CDR1 is MDHEN and CDR2 SYDVKM. The CDR3 region is CASSLPRGEAFF. The CDR3 nucleotides read TGTGCCAGCAGTCTCCCACGGGGAGAAGCTTTCTTT.

The chain links TRBV2 to TRBJ1-5; D is undetermined. Trimming took 0 bases from V and 5 from J, leaving 8 bases between them. Per the germline V gene, CDR1 is SNHLY and CDR2 is FYNNEI. There are 14 residues in the CDR3. CDR3 protein: CASSEALPDQPQHF. The DNA for the CDR3 is TGTGCCAGCAGTGAAGCGCTTCCTGATCAGCCCCAGCATTTT.

The rearrangement joins TRBV4-1 to TRBJ2-7; 8 nucleotides agree with TRBD1. Germline CDR1 reads MGHRA; CDR2 reads YSYEKL. Unmatched junction bases numbered 6, after V lost 3 bases and J lost 2 bases. This CDR3 contains 15 residues. For the CDR3, the DNA is TGCGCCAGCAGCCAGGATTACAGGGGGACCTACGAGCAGTACTTC. It translates to CASSQDYRGTYEQYF.

This clonotype was seen a few times. This chain connects TRBV29-1 to TRBJ2-3, with TRBD1 matching 7 bases. Germline CDR1 and CDR2: SQVTM and ANQGSEA. This CDR3 spans 12 amino acids. V gave up 6 bases and J gave up 3 bases; unmatched junction bases: 3. The CDR3 DNA is TGCAGCGTGGGACAGAGAACAGATACGCAGTATTTT. This translates into CSVGQRTDTQYF.

A few counts support this clonotype. V and J are TRBV7-9 and TRBJ2-5; D gene unclear. Germline V gene data show CDR1 as SEHNR and CDR2 as FQNEAQ (reference sequence). The CDR3 spans 13 residues. V shed 5 bases and J shed 0 bases, with 7 bases lying between them. CDR3 in amino acids: CASSLDNQETQYF. The CDR3 region has the DNA TGTGCCAGCAGCCTCGACAACCAAGAGACCCAGTACTTC.

This clonotype was observed at least ten times. V usage is TRBV11-3 and J usage is TRBJ2-1, with 12 bases matching TRBD2. This CDR3 spans 15 amino acids. Germline assignment: CDR1 SGHNT and CDR2 YENEEA. The trim removed 5 bases at V and 6 bases at J, leaving 5 bases unmatched. CDR3 nucleotide sequence: TGTGCCAGCAGCCAGACTAGCGGGAGAGGCAATGAGCAGTTCTTC. Its translation is CASSQTSGRGNEQFF.

This clonotype was found a few times. The chain has TRBV3-1 and TRBJ2-2; D is possibly TRBD2 (7 bases). Trimming took off 3 bases at V and 6 bases at J, with 14 bases between the two ends. Germline loops: CDR1 LGHDT, CDR2 YNNKEL (reference sequence). The CDR3 runs to 15 residues. CDR3 region: CASSHSRGGAGELFF. CDR3 sequence (DNA): TGTGCCAGCAGCCACTCGAGGGGGGGAGCCGGGGAGCTGTTTTTT. Looking up the rest from reference TRBV3-1 and TRBJ2-2 gives the full variable domain: DTAVSQTPKYLVTQMGNDKSIKCEQNLGHDTMYWYKQDSKKFLKIMFSYNNKELIINETVPNRFSPKSPDKAHLNLHINSLELGDSAVYFCASSHSRGGAGELFFGEGSRLTVL.

This chain connects TRBV5-4 to TRBJ2-5; D unclear. The CDR3 is made up of 12 amino acids. CDR1 SGHNT and CDR2 YYREEE come from the germline V gene (reference sequence). The ends were cut back, 4 bases at V and 5 bases at J, with 9 bases in the middle. The CDR3 here is CASSRGMETQYF. Here the CDR3 DNA reads TGTGCCAGCAGCCGTGGTATGGAGACCCAGTACTTC.

This clonotype was seen a handful of times. The V gene is TRBV7-9, the J gene TRBJ2-7; TRBD2 aligns across 13 bases. The CDR3 totals 19 residues. Germline V lookup: CDR1 SEHNR, CDR2 FQNEAQ (reference sequence). Losses at the gene ends were 4 bases for V and 1 base for J; bases not matched to a gene: 13. CDR3 sequence: CASSSQTSGRPTPSYEQYF. CDR3 DNA sequence: TGTGCCAGCAGCTCGCAGACTAGCGGGAGGCCCACTCCTTCCTACGAGCAGTACTTC.

This clonotype was detected many times. This chain uses TRBV10-3 with TRBJ2-3; 8 bases align to TRBD2. Germline values: CDR1 ENHRY, CDR2 SYGVKD. CDR3 length: 14 amino acids. The junction had 1 base not matched to a gene; V was cut back by 3 bases and J by 2 bases. The CDR3 DNA reads as TGTGCCATCAGTGAAGCGGGGGACACAGATACGCAGTATTTT. It encodes CAISEAGDTDTQYF.

This clonotype was counted ten times or more. V is TRBV7-8 and J is TRBJ2-1, with D possibly TRBD1 on 6 matching bases. Germline-derived CDR1 and CDR2 are SGHVS and FQNEAQ. Trimming left V 3 bases short and J 5 bases short, with 11 bases between. This CDR3 comprises 14 residues. CDR3 sequence: CASSFRAGDNEQFF. The DNA of the CDR3 is TGTGCCAGCAGCTTTAGGGCAGGGGACAATGAGCAGTTCTTC.

In its sample, this clonotype was seen a few times. The gene calls are TRBV7-2 and TRBJ2-7; perhaps TRBD1 as D (5 bases). This CDR3 contains 14 residues. The germline V and J ends were trimmed by 3 bases and 4 bases, with 13 bases remaining between them. CDR1 and CDR2 from the germline V gene are SGHTA and FQGNSA. The CDR3 coding sequence is TGTGCCAGCAGCTTCAGTCACAGGCAGTACGAGCAGTACTTC. Translation: CASSFSHRQYEQYF. Drawing the rest from reference TRBV7-2 and TRBJ2-7, the complete variable domain is GAGVSQSPSNKVTEKGKDVELRCDPISGHTALYWYRQSLGQGLEFLIYFQGNSAPDKSGLPSDRFSAERTGGSVSTLTIQRTQQEDSAVYLCASSFSHRQYEQYFGPGTRLTVT.

This clonotype was seen repeatedly, ten times or more. The rearrangement joins TRBV7-9 to TRBJ2-3; D is ambiguous. Between the trimmed V and J ends, which lost 5 bases and 0 bases, there was a span of 12 bases. Germline CDR1 reads SEHNR; CDR2 reads FQNEAQ (reference sequence). The CDR3 loop spans 15 amino acids. The CDR3: CASSPDGLSTDTQYF. The CDR3, as DNA: TGTGCCAGCAGCCCAGACGGGTTAAGCACAGATACGCAGTATTTT.

In its sample, this clonotype was seen many times. The chain has TRBV20-1 and TRBJ2-7; D is uncertain. This CDR3 spans 16 amino acids. Germline V CDR1 and CDR2: DFQATT, SNEGSKA (reference sequence). V shed 0 bases and J shed 9 bases, with 24 bases lying between them. This CDR3 is CSARESYLLKNVVQYF. The CDR3 region has the DNA TGCAGTGCTAGAGAGAGCTACCTACTGAAAAACGTTGTGCAGTACTTC.

The sample holds a few counts of this clonotype. This chain links TRBV4-3 with TRBJ1-4; D remains unclear. The V gene lost 4 bases and the J gene lost 4 bases, with 13 bases spanning the gap. The CDR3 totals 15 residues. Germline V gives CDR1 LGHNA, CDR2 YSLEER. This CDR3 reads CASSPRAEVNEKLFF. The CDR3 region has the DNA TGCGCCAGCAGCCCCCGGGCGGAAGTTAATGAAAAACTGTTTTTT.

This clonotype was detected ten times or more. CDR3 in amino acids: CSVDLLGSHEQYF. The CDR3 nucleotides read TGCAGCGTGGATCTATTGGGGAGCCACGAGCAGTACTTC. This chain links TRBV29-1 with TRBJ2-7, with D perhaps TRBD2 (5 bases). Trimming removed 6 bases at V and 5 bases at J, with 17 bases between. CDR1 is SQVTM and CDR2 is ANQGSEA in the germline V gene. The CDR3 consists of 13 residues.

This clonotype was recorded at least ten times. The V call is TRBV4-3, the J call TRBJ1-1; a possible D gene is TRBD1 (5 bases). This CDR3 spans 16 amino acids. Germline lookup yields CDR1 LGHNA and CDR2 YSLEER. V lost 0 bases and J lost 1, with 12 bases in between. Here the CDR3 DNA reads TGCGCCAGCAGCCAAGATCTCCACAGGAGGAACACTGAAGCTTTCTTT. Encoded protein: CASSQDLHRRNTEAFF.

The chain carries TRBV20-1 and TRBJ2-3; no definite D call. The ends were cut back, 6 bases at V and 2 bases at J, with 15 bases in the middle. The CDR3 is 14 residues long. Germline V gives CDR1 DFQATT, CDR2 SNEGSKA (reference sequence). CDR3 sequence (DNA): TGCAGTGCGGAGTGGCCTGGAATCACAGATACGCAGTATTTT. Translated: CSAEWPGITDTQYF.

There are a few counts of this clonotype. This chain connects TRBV7-9 to TRBJ2-5; D may be TRBD2 (6 bases). Germline lookup yields CDR1 SEHNR and CDR2 FQNEAQ (reference sequence). V was cut by 1 base and J by 4 bases, with 13 bases left in between. The CDR3 is 15 residues long. DNA of the CDR3: TGTGCCAGCAGCTTAGAAAGGAGGGTAGGAGAGACCCAGTACTTC. Its protein is CASSLERRVGETQYF.